Below, 26 T cell receptor beta chains from the same sample are listed, as sequenced in a study of blood T cell repertoires in COVID-19. Generated by immunoSEQ multiplex PCR, the TCRdb table keeps only in-frame clones and is missing some. The sample holds about 160,000 clones, 75% to 85% seen once. Material for sequencing was peripheral blood. The receptor source for this set is a human donor in a cohort sampled during active COVID-19.

This clone was seen only a few times. Other DNA sequences in this specimen translate into the identical CDR3. The chain uses TRBV12-3 or TRBV12-4 and TRBJ2-3, with no clear D. The V and J ends lost 2 bases and 5 bases respectively, with 5 bases between them. This CDR3 contains 12 residues. The CDR3 region has the DNA TGTGCCAGCAGTTTAACCAGAGATACGCAGTATTTT. Its translation is CASSLTRDTQYF.

The rearrangement links TRBV6-5 to TRBJ1-3; the match to TRBD1 covers 9 bases. In germline, CDR1 is MNHEY, CDR2 SVGAGI. Unmatched junction bases numbered 4, after V lost 6 bases and J lost 1 base. CDR3 length: 15 residues. The CDR3 DNA reads as TGTGCCAGCAGCTTGGGGACAGGGTCTGGAAACACCATATATTTT. It specifies CASSLGTGSGNTIYF.

V usage is TRBV9 and J usage is TRBJ1-1; D call uncertain. Trimming pared 0 bases from V and 0 bases from J, leaving 9 bases between. Per the germline V gene, CDR1 is SGDLS and CDR2 is YYNGEE. The CDR3 is made up of 15 amino acids. CDR3 protein: CASSVDGSMNTEAFF. Here the CDR3 DNA reads TGTGCCAGCAGCGTAGACGGGTCTATGAACACTGAAGCTTTCTTT.

V is TRBV19 and J is TRBJ1-5; a weak D match, TRBD1 (6 bases). Germline CDR1 is LNHDA and CDR2 is SQIVND (reference sequence). V gave up 8 bases and J gave up 2 bases, with 13 bases separating them. This CDR3 contains 14 residues. The CDR3 region has the DNA TGTGCCAGTTCAGGGGCCTCCGGCAATCAGCCCCAGCATTTT. It specifies CASSGASGNQPQHF.

The rearrangement links TRBV2 to TRBJ2-1; unclear D gene. Trimming removed 8 bases from V and 7 bases from J, with 9 bases in between. This CDR3 has 11 residues. Germline V gene data show CDR1 as SNHLY and CDR2 as FYNNEI. The CDR3 DNA is TGTGCCAGCGGGCAAATAAATGAGCAGTTCTTC. It yields the protein CASGQINEQFF.

This clone appeared a single time. The chain combines TRBV7-8 with TRBJ1-1; no firm D call. This CDR3 is 11 amino acids long. Trimming cost V 6 bases and J 3 bases, with 5 bases left between them. Germline V gives CDR1 SGHVS, CDR2 FQNEAQ. DNA of the CDR3: TGTGCCAGCAGGGCGGACACTGAAGCTTTCTTT. Translation: CASRADTEAFF.

This chain uses TRBV28 with TRBJ1-5; 9 nucleotides line up with TRBD1. V gave up 2 bases and J gave up 4 bases; unmatched junction bases: 12. The CDR3 covers 18 residues. From germline, CDR1 is MDHEN and CDR2 SYDVKM. As DNA, the CDR3 is TGTGCCAGCAGTTTAACTGGGACCGGGACAGGGACTAATCAGCCCCAGCATTTT. The encoded protein is CASSLTGTGTGTNQPQHF.

The V and J genes are TRBV4-3 and TRBJ2-2; D gene unclear. The CDR3 totals 13 residues. V was clipped by 4 bases and J by 8 bases, with 11 bases between them. Germline CDR1 is LGHNA and CDR2 is YSLEER. CDR3 sequence (DNA): TGCGCCAGCAGCCCCCGCGGTGGGGGGGAGCTGTTTTTT. Translating it yields CASSPRGGGELFF.

This clone was counted between two and nine times. CDR3 sequence reads: CASSRDRGAEAFF. In DNA, the CDR3 is TGTGCCAGCAGTAGGGACAGGGGGGCTGAAGCTTTCTTT. The chain has TRBV7-2 and TRBJ1-1; 11 bases line up with TRBD1. Looked up from germline, CDR1 is SGHTA and CDR2 is FQGNSA. CDR3 size: 13 residues. V was clipped by 6 bases and J by 6 bases; unmatched bases: 3.

This clone has a single count. J is TRBJ2-1 and V is TRBV4-1, with D possibly being TRBD1 (6 bases). Trimming took off 4 bases at V and 3 bases at J, with 13 bases between the two ends. This CDR3 has 15 amino acids. CDR1 and CDR2 from the germline V gene are MGHRA and YSYEKL. The CDR3 region is CASSPPTGGYNEQFF. The CDR3 DNA reads as TGCGCCAGCAGCCCACCGACAGGCGGCTACAATGAGCAGTTCTTC.

The chain has TRBV5-1 and TRBJ1-6; TRBD1 agrees at 10 bases. The germline V gene encodes CDR1 SGHRS and CDR2 YFSETQ. The CDR3 runs to 17 residues. J lost 10 bases, V lost 3 bases, and 13 bases had no gene match. CDR3 amino acids: CASSSSGTGVKGSPLHF. The CDR3 DNA sequence: TGCGCCAGCAGCTCAAGCGGGACAGGGGTTAAGGGATCACCCCTCCACTTT.

CDR3 DNA: TGCAGCGTTGCAGCCGGGACAGGGGATCAGCCCCAGCATTTT. It encodes CSVAAGTGDQPQHF. This chain connects TRBV29-1 to TRBJ1-5; 10 bases line up with TRBD1. The germline gives CDR1 SQVTM, CDR2 ANQGSEA. With 4 bases clipped from V and 5 bases from J, the junction kept 5 bases outside the gene matches. The CDR3 loop spans 14 amino acids. The full variable domain, with the rest looked up from reference TRBV29-1 and TRBJ1-5, is SAVISQKPSRDICQRGTSLTIQCQVDSQVTMMFWYRQQPGQSLTLIATANQGSEATYESGFVIDKFPISRPNLTFSTLTVSNMSPEDSSIYLCSVAAGTGDQPQHFGDGTRLSIL.

The CDR3 nucleotides are TGTGCCAGCAGCCAAGATCGGGGGTGGGGCTCGAACACCGGGGAGCTGTTTTTT. As protein: CASSQDRGWGSNTGELFF. The chain uses TRBV3-1 (or the pseudogene TRBV3-2) and TRBJ2-2; possible D gene TRBD2, 6 bases. Looked up from germline, CDR1 is LGHDT and CDR2 is YNNKEL (reference sequence). This CDR3 has 18 residues. The germline V and J ends were trimmed by 0 bases and 0 bases, with 14 bases remaining between them.

The chain has TRBV28 and TRBJ2-7; TRBD2 might be the D (5 bases). CDR1 is MDHEN and CDR2 is SYDVKM in the germline V gene. The CDR3 is made up of 16 amino acids. V gave up 2 bases and J gave up 2 bases, with 16 bases separating them. The CDR3 sequence is CASSLKAAGQTYEQYF. The CDR3 nucleotides are TGTGCCAGCAGTTTAAAGGCCGCGGGCCAGACCTACGAGCAGTACTTC.

This clone has a count of ten or more. J is TRBJ1-2 and V is TRBV28; a possible D gene is TRBD1 (5 bases). Germline V gene sequence: CDR1 MDHEN, CDR2 SYDVKM. This CDR3 contains 15 residues. V gave up 2 bases and J gave up 7 bases, with 17 bases separating them. CDR3: CASSLMEGLVGGYTF. CDR3 nucleotide sequence: TGTGCCAGCAGTTTAATGGAGGGGTTAGTTGGTGGCTACACCTTC.

The chain joins TRBV25-1 to TRBJ1-3, with a weak D call TRBD1 (5 bases). V lost 8 bases and J lost 2, with 19 bases in between. Germline V gene data show CDR1 as MGHDK and CDR2 as SYGVNS. The CDR3 totals 16 residues. The CDR3 region is CASSPRALGAGNTIYF. The CDR3 DNA follows: TGTGCCAGCTCCCCCAGGGCTCTAGGGGCTGGAAACACCATATATTTT.

This chain uses TRBV5-1 with TRBJ2-3; TRBD2 might be the D (5 bases). The CDR3 length is 16 residues. V was trimmed by 6 bases and J by 2 bases, leaving 19 bases between them. CDR1 and CDR2 from the germline V gene are SGHRS and YFSETQ. This chain's CDR3 is CASTAEAGPYTDTQYF. The DNA for the CDR3 is TGCGCCAGCACCGCGGAGGCAGGACCTTACACAGATACGCAGTATTTT.

This clone was counted ten times or more. The gene calls are TRBV7-9 and TRBJ2-5, with D perhaps matching TRBD2 (6 bases). The V gene lost 5 bases and the J gene lost 2 bases, with 12 bases spanning the gap. The CDR3 contains 14 residues. Germline V lookup: CDR1 SEHNR, CDR2 FQNEAQ (reference sequence). The CDR3 loop reads CASSRTGGQETQYF. The DNA for the CDR3 is TGTGCCAGCAGCCGCACTGGGGGGCAAGAGACCCAGTACTTC. Based on the CDR3 plus reference TRBV7-9 and TRBJ2-5, the full variable domain is DTGVSQNPRHKITKRGQNVTFRCDPISEHNRLYWYRQTLGQGPEFLTYFQNEAQLEKSRLLSDRFSAERPKGSFSTLEIQRTEQGDSAMYLCASSRTGGQETQYFGPGTRLLVL.

This chain links TRBV28 with TRBJ1-2, with TRBD1 matching 10 bases. Looked up from germline, CDR1 is MDHEN and CDR2 is SYDVKM. The CDR3 contains 17 residues. V lost 6 bases to trimming and J lost 4 bases; unmatched junction nucleotides: 14. CDR3 DNA: TGTGCCAGCAGACGTCCCGGGACAGGGGCAGGGGGCTATGGCTACACCTTC. It specifies CASRRPGTGAGGYGYTF.

V gene TRBV5-1 combines with J gene TRBJ1-1; unclear D gene. The germline V gene has CDR1 SGHRS and CDR2 YFSETQ. CDR3 length: 14 amino acids. V shed 0 bases and J shed 1 base, with 7 bases lying between them. CDR3 in DNA: TGCGCCAGCAGCTTGGGACAAAGGAACACTGAAGCTTTCTTT. Residues: CASSLGQRNTEAFF.

V and J are TRBV13 and TRBJ1-2; D gene uncertain. The CDR3 has 13 amino acids. The germline V and J ends were trimmed by 5 bases and 2 bases, with 9 bases remaining between them. CDR1 and CDR2 (germline): PRHDT, FYEKMQ (reference sequence). For the CDR3, the DNA is TGTGCCAGCAGCGGCGGCAGAAACTATGGCTACACCTTC. Encoded protein: CASSGGRNYGYTF.

V usage is TRBV28 and J usage is TRBJ1-2; D not certain. The V and J ends lost 3 bases and 3 bases respectively, with 11 bases between them. The CDR3 runs 14 residues. CDR1 and CDR2 (germline): MDHEN, SYDVKM. In DNA, the CDR3 is TGTGCCAGCAGTTTGGGAGGGTTGGACTATGGCTACACCTTC. Protein product: CASSLGGLDYGYTF.

The CDR3 is CASSPGPAGNQPQHF. The CDR3, as DNA: TGTGCCAGCTCACCGGGTCCCGCGGGCAATCAGCCCCAGCATTTT. The V and J genes are TRBV18 and TRBJ1-5; D uncertain. Trimming removed 3 bases at V and 2 bases at J, with 11 bases between. The V gene's germline CDR1 is KGHSH and CDR2 LQKENI. The CDR3 covers 15 residues.

The genes are TRBV7-8 and TRBJ2-2, with D hard to call. Germline assignment: CDR1 SGHVS and CDR2 FQNEAQ. V shed 3 bases and J shed 3 bases, with 5 bases lying between them. The CDR3 extends over 13 amino acids. CDR3 DNA sequence: TGTGCCAGCAGCTTTCTCGACACCGGGGAGCTGTTTTTT. Translating it yields CASSFLDTGELFF.

The V call is TRBV7-9, the J call TRBJ2-7; the D is unclear. Deletions cut 1 base from V and 7 bases from J, with 14 bases between. Germline loops: CDR1 SEHNR, CDR2 FQNEAQ (reference sequence). The CDR3 length is 14 residues. The CDR3, as DNA: TGTGCCAGCAGCTTAGTTGGGCAGACATCTGAGCAGTACTTC. This codes for CASSLVGQTSEQYF.

This rearrangement joins TRBV18 to TRBJ1-1; no firm D call. Germline V gives CDR1 KGHSH, CDR2 LQKENI. This CDR3 spans 13 amino acids. Trimming cost V 3 bases and J 3 bases, with 8 bases left between them. The CDR3 DNA sequence: TGTGCCAGCTCACCGCAGGAAGACACTGAAGCTTTCTTT. Protein sequence: CASSPQEDTEAFF.